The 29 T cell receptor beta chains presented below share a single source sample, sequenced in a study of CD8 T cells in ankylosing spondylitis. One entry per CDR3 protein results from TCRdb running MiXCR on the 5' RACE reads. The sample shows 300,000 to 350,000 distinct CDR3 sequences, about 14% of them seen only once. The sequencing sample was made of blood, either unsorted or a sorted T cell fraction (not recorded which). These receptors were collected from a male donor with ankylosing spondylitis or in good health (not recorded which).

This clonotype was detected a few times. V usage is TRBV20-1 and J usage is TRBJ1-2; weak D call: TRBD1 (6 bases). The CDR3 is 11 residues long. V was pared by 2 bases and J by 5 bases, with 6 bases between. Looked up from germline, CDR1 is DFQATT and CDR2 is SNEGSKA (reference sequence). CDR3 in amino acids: CSARQGYGYTF. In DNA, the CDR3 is TGCAGTGCTAGACAGGGGTATGGCTACACCTTC.

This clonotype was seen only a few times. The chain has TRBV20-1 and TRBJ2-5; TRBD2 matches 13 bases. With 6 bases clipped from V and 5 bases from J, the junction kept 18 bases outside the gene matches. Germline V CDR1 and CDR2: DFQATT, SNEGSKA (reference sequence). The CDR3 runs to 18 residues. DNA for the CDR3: TGCAGTGCCAACCCGGGGGCCGCGGGACTAGCGGGAAGGGAGACCCAGTACTTC. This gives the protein CSANPGAAGLAGRETQYF.

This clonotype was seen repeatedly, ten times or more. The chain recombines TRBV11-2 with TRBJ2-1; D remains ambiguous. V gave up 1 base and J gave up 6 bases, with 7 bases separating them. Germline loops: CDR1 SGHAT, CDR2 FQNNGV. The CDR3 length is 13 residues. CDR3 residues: CASSLGLGNEQFF. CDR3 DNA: TGTGCCAGCAGCTTAGGACTCGGCAATGAGCAGTTCTTC. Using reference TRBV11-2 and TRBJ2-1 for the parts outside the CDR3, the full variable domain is EAGVAQSPRYKIIEKRQSVAFWCNPISGHATLYWYQQILGQGPKLLIQFQNNGVVDDSQLPKDRFSAERLKGVDSTLKIQPAKLEDSAVYLCASSLGLGNEQFFGPGTRLTVL.

In DNA, the CDR3 is TGCAGCGTGTTAACAGGATTTGACAACACTGAAGCTTTCTTT. Residues: CSVLTGFDNTEAFF. The chain links TRBV29-1 to TRBJ1-1, with a tentative D call TRBD1 (5 bases). From germline, CDR1 is SQVTM and CDR2 ANQGSEA. The CDR3 runs 14 residues. V lost 6 bases to trimming and J lost 2 bases, with 16 bases between them.

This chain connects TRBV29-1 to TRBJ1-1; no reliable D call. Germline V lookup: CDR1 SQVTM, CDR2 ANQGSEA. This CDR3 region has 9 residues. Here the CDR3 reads CRGNVGAFF. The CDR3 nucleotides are TGCAGGGGGAATGTAGGGGCTTTCTTT.

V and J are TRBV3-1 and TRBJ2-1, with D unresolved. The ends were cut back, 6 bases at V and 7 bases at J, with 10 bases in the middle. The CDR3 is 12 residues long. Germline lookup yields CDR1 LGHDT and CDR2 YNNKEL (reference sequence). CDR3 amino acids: CASSQSRNEQFF. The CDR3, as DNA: TGTGCCAGCAGTCAATCTAGAAATGAGCAGTTCTTC.

CDR3 in amino acids: CSAGIGGNYGYTF. In DNA form, the CDR3 reads TGCAGCGCTGGCATCGGCGGTAACTATGGCTACACCTTC. V and J are TRBV29-1 and TRBJ1-2; D is uncertain. V was cut by 7 bases and J by 1 base, with 13 bases left in between. Germline assignment: CDR1 SQVTM and CDR2 ANQGSEA. The CDR3 covers 13 residues.

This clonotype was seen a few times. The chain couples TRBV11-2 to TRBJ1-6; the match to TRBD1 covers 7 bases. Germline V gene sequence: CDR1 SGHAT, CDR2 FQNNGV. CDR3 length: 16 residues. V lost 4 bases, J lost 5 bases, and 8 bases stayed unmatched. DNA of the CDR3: TGTGCCAGCAGCTCCCTTCGACAGGGTAATAATTCACCCCTCCACTTT. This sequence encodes CASSSLRQGNNSPLHF.

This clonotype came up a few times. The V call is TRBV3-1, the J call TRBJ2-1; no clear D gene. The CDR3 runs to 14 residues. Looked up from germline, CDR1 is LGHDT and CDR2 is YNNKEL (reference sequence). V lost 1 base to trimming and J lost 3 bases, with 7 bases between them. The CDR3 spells CASSQGGRYNEQFF. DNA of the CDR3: TGTGCCAGCAGCCAAGGAGGCCGCTACAATGAGCAGTTCTTC.

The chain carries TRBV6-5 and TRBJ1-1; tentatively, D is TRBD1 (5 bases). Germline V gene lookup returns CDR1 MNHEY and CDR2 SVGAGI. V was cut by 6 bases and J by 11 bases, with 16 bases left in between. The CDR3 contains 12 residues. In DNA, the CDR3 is TGTGCCAGCAGCCGCGCGGGGACCCGCGCTTTCTTT. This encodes CASSRAGTRAFF.

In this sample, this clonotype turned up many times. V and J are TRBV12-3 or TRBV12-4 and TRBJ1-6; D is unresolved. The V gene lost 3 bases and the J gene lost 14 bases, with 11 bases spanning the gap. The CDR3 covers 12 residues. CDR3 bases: TGTGCCAGCAGTTTTACGCGTCGGGCCCTCCACTTT. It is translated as CASSFTRRALHF.

CDR3 residues: CASSQDIAGEGADTQYF. In nucleotides, the CDR3 is TGTGCCAGCAGCCAAGATATAGCGGGAGAGGGGGCAGATACGCAGTATTTT. J is TRBJ2-3 and V is TRBV4-2; 9 nucleotides agree with TRBD2. From germline, CDR1 is LGHNA and CDR2 YNFKEQ. Trimming at V came to 0 bases and at J to 4 bases, leaving 8 bases not matched to a gene. This CDR3 contains 17 residues.

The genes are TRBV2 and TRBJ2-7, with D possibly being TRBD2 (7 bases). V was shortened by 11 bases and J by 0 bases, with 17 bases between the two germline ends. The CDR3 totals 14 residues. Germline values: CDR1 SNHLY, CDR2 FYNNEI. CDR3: CASWGGASSYEQYF. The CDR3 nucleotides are TGTGCCTCTTGGGGGGGGGCCTCCTCCTACGAGCAGTACTTC.

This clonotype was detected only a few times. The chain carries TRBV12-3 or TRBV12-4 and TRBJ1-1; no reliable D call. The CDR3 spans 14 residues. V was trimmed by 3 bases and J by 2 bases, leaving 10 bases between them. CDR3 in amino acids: CASSFPQFNTEAFF. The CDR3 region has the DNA TGTGCCAGCAGTTTCCCTCAGTTTAACACTGAAGCTTTCTTT.

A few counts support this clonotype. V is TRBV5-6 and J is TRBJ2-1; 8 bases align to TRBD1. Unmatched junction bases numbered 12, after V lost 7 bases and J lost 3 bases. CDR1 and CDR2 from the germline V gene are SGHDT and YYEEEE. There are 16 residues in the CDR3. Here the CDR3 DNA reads TGTGCCAGCGGAGATCAGGGGGCAGGGTACTACAATGAGCAGTTCTTC. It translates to CASGDQGAGYYNEQFF. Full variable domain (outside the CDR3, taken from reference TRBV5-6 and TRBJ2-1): DAGVTQSPTHLIKTRGQQVTLRCSPKSGHDTVSWYQQALGQGPQFIFQYYEEEERQRGNFPDRFSGHQFPNYSSELNVNALLLGDSALYLCASGDQGAGYYNEQFFGPGTRLTVL.

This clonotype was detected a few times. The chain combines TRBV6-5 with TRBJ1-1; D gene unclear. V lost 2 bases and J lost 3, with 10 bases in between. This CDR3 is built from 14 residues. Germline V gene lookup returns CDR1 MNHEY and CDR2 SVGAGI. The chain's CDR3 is CASSYRGRYTEAFF. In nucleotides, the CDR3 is TGTGCCAGCAGTTACCGAGGACGGTACACTGAAGCTTTCTTT.

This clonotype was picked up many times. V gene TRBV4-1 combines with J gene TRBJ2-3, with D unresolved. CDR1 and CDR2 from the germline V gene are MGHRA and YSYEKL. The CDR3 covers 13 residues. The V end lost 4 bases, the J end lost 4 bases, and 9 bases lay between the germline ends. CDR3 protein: CASSPLRADTQYF. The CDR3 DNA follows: TGCGCCAGCAGCCCCCTCCGGGCAGATACGCAGTATTTT.

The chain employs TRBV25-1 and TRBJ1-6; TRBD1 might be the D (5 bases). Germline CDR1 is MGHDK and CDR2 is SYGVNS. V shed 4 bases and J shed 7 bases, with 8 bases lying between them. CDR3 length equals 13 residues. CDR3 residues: CASSAPGNSPLHF. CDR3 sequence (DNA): TGTGCCAGCAGTGCCCCAGGGAATTCACCCCTCCACTTT.

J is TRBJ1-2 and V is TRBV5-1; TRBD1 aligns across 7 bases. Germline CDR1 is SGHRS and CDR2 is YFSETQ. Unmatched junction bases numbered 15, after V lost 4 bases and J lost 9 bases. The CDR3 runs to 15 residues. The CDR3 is CASSPREEGAPRYTF. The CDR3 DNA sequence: TGCGCCAGCAGCCCTCGAGAGGAGGGGGCCCCACGCTACACCTTC.

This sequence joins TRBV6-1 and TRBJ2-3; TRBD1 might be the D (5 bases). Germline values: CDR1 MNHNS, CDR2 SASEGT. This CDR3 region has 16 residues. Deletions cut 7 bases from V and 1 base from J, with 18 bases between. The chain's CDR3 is CASTPIGAWGTDTQYF. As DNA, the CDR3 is TGTGCCAGCACCCCAATAGGGGCTTGGGGCACAGATACGCAGTATTTT.

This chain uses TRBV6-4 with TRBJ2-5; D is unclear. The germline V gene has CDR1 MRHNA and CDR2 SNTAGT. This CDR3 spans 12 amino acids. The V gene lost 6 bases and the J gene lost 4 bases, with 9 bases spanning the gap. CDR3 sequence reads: CASSLNGETQYF. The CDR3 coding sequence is TGTGCCAGCAGCTTGAACGGAGAGACCCAGTACTTC.

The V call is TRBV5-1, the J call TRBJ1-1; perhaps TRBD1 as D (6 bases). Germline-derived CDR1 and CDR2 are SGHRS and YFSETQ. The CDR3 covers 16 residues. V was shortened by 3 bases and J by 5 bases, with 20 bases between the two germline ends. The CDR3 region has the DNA TGCGCCAGCAGCTCGGATGGCACAGGGCCTGAGACTGAAGCTTTCTTT. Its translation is CASSSDGTGPETEAFF.

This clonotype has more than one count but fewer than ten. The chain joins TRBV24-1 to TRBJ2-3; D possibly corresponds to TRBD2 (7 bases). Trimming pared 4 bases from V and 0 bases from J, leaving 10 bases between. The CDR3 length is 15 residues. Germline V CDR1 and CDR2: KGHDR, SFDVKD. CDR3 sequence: CATSERGASTDTQYF. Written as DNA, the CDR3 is TGTGCCACCAGTGAACGGGGGGCTAGCACAGATACGCAGTATTTT.

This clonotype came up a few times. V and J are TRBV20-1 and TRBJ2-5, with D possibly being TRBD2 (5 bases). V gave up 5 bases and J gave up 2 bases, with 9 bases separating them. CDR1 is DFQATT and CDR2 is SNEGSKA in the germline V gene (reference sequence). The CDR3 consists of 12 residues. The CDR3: CSAEKRQETQYF. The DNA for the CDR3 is TGCAGTGCTGAGAAGCGGCAAGAGACCCAGTACTTC.

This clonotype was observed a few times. The CDR3 spells CAISELGTDYGYTF. For the CDR3, the DNA is TGTGCCATCAGTGAGTTAGGGACAGACTATGGCTACACCTTC. V usage is TRBV10-3 and J usage is TRBJ1-2; TRBD1 matches 7 bases. This CDR3 region has 14 residues. V shed 1 base and J 3 bases; nucleotides not matched to a gene: 2. Germline CDR1 reads ENHRY; CDR2 reads SYGVKD.

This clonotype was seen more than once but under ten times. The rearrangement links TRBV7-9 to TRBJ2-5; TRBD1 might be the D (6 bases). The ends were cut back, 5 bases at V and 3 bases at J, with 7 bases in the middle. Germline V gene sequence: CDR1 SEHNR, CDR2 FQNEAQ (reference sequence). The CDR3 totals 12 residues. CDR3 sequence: CASSQGKETQYF. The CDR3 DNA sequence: TGTGCCAGCAGCCAGGGGAAAGAGACCCAGTACTTC.

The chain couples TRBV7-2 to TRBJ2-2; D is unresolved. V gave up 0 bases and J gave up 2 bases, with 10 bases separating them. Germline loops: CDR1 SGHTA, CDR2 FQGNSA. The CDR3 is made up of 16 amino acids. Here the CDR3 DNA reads TGTGCCAGCAGCTTAGCGAGATTGCGAAACACCGGGGAGCTGTTTTTT. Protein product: CASSLARLRNTGELFF.

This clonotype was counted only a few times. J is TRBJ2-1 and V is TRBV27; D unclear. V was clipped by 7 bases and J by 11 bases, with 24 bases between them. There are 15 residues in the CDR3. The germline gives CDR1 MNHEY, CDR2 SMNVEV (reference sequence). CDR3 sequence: CASTLTESGPFKQFF. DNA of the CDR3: TGTGCCAGCACCCTCACAGAATCAGGCCCTTTTAAGCAGTTCTTC.

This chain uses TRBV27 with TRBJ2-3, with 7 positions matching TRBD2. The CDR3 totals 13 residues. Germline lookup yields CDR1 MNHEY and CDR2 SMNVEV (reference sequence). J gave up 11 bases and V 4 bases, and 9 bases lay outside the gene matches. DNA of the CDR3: TGTGCCAGCAGTTCGACGGGACTACCTGTGCAGTATTTT. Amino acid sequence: CASSSTGLPVQYF.